This TCR beta chain is from a study of regulatory T cells in long-lasting Graves disease. General observations from the study: Persistent disease samples used TRBV28, TRBJ1-2 and TRBJ2-5 preferentially.

Time point meaning: persistent/refractory GD, antithyroid drugs over 5 years with positive TRAb. PBMCs were the source of the RNA used for TCR sequencing. V was clipped by 1 base and J by 4 bases, with 5 bases between them. The CDR3 has 13 residues. Germline CDR1 and CDR2: SGHAT and FQNNGV. Both iRepertoire HTBI primers and Arm-PCR of CDR3 regions were used to build the TCR beta libraries. TCRdb fed the multiplex PCR reads into MiXCR, producing one record per CDR3 protein. The table has over 650,000 distinct CDR3 sequences, 25% to 30% seen once; the top ten hold around 42%. This clonotype was picked up many times. Its antigen remains unidentified.

This specimen consisted of peripheral blood mononuclear cells (PBMCs), obtained when the disease was refractory, from a patient treated with antithyroid drugs. The sequence derives from a female donor with Graves disease. V and J are TRBV11-2 and TRBJ1-5; the D is unclear. CDR3 amino acids: CASSLAVNQPQHF. Written as DNA, the CDR3 is TGTGCCAGCAGCTTAGCGGTGAATCAGCCCCAGCATTTT.